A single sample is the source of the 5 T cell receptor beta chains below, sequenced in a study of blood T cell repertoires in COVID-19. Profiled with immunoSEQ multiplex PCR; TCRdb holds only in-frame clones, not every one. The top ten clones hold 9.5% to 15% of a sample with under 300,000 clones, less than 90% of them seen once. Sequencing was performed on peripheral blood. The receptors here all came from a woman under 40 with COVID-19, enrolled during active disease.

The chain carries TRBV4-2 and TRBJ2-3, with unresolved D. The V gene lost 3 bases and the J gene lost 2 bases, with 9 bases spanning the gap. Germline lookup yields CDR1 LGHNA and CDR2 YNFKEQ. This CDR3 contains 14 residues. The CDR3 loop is CASSQGFLTDTQYF. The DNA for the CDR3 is TGTGCCAGCAGCCAGGGCTTTCTCACAGATACGCAGTATTTT.

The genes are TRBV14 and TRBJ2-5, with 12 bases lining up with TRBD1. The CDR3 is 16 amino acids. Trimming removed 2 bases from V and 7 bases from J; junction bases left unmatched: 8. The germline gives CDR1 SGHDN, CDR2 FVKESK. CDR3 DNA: TGTGCCAGCAGCCAAAGACCCGGGACAGGGGGCGCGACCCAGTACTTC. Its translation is CASSQRPGTGGATQYF.

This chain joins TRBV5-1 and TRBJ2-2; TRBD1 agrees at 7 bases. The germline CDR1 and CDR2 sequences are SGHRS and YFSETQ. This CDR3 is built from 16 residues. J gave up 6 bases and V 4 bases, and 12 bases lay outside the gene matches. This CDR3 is CASSPGSRGTAGELFF. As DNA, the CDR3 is TGCGCCAGCAGCCCCGGGTCCAGGGGGACGGCCGGGGAGCTGTTTTTT.

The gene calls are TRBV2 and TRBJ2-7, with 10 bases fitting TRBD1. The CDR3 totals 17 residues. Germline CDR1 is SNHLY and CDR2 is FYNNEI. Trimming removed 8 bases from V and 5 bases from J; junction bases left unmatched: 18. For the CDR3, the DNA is TGTGCCAGCTGTGGAGGGCTGGGTGGGGACAGGGGCAACGAGCAGTACTTC. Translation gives CASCGGLGGDRGNEQYF. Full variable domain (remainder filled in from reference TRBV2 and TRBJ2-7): EPEVTQTPSHQVTQMGQEVILRCVPISNHLYFYWYRQILGQKVEFLVSFYNNEISEKSEIFDDQFSVERPDGSNFTLKIRSTKLEDSAMYFCASCGGLGGDRGNEQYFGPGTRLTVT.

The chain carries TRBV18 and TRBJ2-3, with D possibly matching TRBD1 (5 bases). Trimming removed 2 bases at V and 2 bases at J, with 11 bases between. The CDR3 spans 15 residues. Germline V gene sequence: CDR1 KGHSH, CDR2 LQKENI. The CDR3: CASSPSGAVTDTQYF. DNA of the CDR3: TGTGCCAGCTCACCATCTGGGGCGGTCACAGATACGCAGTATTTT.